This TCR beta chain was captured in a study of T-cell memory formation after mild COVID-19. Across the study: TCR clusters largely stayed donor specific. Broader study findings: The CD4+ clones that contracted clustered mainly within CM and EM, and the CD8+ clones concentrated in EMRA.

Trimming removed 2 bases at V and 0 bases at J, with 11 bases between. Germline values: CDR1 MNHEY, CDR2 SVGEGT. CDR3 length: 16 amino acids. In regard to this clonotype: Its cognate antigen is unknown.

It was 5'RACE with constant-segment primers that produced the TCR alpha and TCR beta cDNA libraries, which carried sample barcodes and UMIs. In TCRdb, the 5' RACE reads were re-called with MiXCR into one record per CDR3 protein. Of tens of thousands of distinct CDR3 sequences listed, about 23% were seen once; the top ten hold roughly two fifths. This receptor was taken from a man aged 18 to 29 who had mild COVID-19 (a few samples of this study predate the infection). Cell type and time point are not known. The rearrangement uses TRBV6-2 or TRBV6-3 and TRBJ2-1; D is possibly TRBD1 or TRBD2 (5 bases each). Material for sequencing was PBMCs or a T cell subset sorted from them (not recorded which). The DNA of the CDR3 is TGTGCCAGCAGTTACCCCTCAGGGAGCTCCTACAATGAGCAGTTCTTC. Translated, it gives CASSYPSGSSYNEQFF.